These T cell receptor beta chains were read from a single sample in a study of cytomegalovirus exposure and HLA in healthy donors. The method was immunoSEQ multiplex PCR; TCRdb's version includes in-frame clones alone and lacks a portion of them. The repertoire holds about 120,000 clones, roughly 82% seen once, with less than 3% in the top ten. The specimen was PBMCs. All receptors derive from a middle-aged woman in good health and CMV-seropositive. Both conserved end residues are part of each CDR3. The D gene is left open where the match is weak. Part of the rows lack a size; the others show once, few, many or a class for expanded clones.

j_gene	v_gene	abundance	d_gene	CDR3aa	CDR3nt
TRBJ2-7	TRBV11-3	.	TRBD1	CASSSGGFYEQYF	TGTGCCAGCAGCTCAGGGGGCTTCTACGAGCAGTACTTC
TRBJ1-6	TRBV13	.	TRBD1	CASSTTGSSYNSPLHF	TGTGCCAGCAGTACGACAGGGAGCTCCTATAATTCACCCCTCCACTTT
TRBJ2-5	TRBV27	.	.	CASSLSGGSSFQETQYF	TGTGCCAGCAGTTTATCGGGCGGGTCCAGCTTCCAAGAGACCCAGTACTTC
TRBJ1-5	TRBV27	.	TRBD1	CASSLLTGQGASGNQPQHF	TGTGCCAGCAGTTTACTTACGGGACAGGGGGCTAGTGGCAATCAGCCCCAGCATTTT
TRBJ1-4	TRBV9	.	.	CASSVLEVATNEKLFF	TGTGCCAGCAGCGTATTAGAAGTTGCAACTAATGAAAAACTGTTTTTT
TRBJ1-1	TRBV18	few	TRBD1	CASSPDRDSLTEAFF	TGTGCCAGCTCACCAGACAGGGACTCCCTCACTGAAGCTTTCTTT
TRBJ1-5	TRBV15	.	.	CATSRGQANQPQHF	TGTGCCACCAGCAGAGGACAGGCCAATCAGCCCCAGCATTTT
TRBJ1-2	TRBV4-3	.	TRBD1	CASSQDLRDRGYGYTF	TGCGCCAGCAGCCAAGATCTCCGGGACAGGGGCTATGGCTACACCTTC
TRBJ1-4	TRBV5-6	.	.	CASSLGQLTNEKLFF	TGTGCCAGCAGCTTGGGACAGTTAACTAATGAAAAACTGTTTTTT
TRBJ1-4	TRBV7-8	.	TRBD1	CASSFFDRGRGNEKLFF	TGTGCCAGCAGCTTTTTTGACAGGGGGCGAGGTAATGAAAAACTGTTTTTT
TRBJ2-1	TRBV19	.	TRBD2	CASSRRTSGLNEQFF	TGTGCCAGTAGTCGTAGGACTAGCGGCCTAAATGAGCAGTTCTTC
TRBJ1-5	TRBV27	.	TRBD1	CASSSLERGPGQPQHF	TGTGCCAGCAGTTCCCTGGAGAGGGGGCCTGGACAGCCCCAGCATTTT
TRBJ1-5	TRBV5-6	few	TRBD1	CASSLGQGAQPQHF	TGTGCCAGCAGCTTGGGGCAGGGGGCTCAGCCCCAGCATTTT
TRBJ1-2	TRBV6-6	.	.	CASSDFQRDGYTF	TGTGCCAGCAGCGACTTCCAGCGGGATGGCTACACCTTC
TRBJ1-1	TRBV5-1	.	TRBD1	CASSFLTGAQNTEAFF	TGCGCCAGCAGCTTCCTGACAGGGGCCCAGAACACTGAAGCTTTCTTT
TRBJ1-1	TRBV5-1	.	.	CASSLDTGQGNTEAFF	TGCGCCAGCAGCTTGGACACAGGCCAGGGGAACACTGAAGCTTTCTTT
TRBJ1-3	TRBV6-5	.	TRBD1	CASSLTGQGSRHTIYF	TGTGCCAGCAGTTTGACGGGACAGGGTAGTAGGCACACCATATATTTT
TRBJ2-7	TRBV19	.	TRBD2	CASSMGGLAAYEQYF	TGTGCCAGTAGTATGGGCGGACTAGCAGCCTACGAGCAGTACTTC
TRBJ1-5	TRBV28	.	TRBD1	CASRGDREAQPQHF	TGTGCCAGCAGGGGTGACAGGGAGGCTCAGCCCCAGCATTTT
TRBJ2-1	TRBV6-4	few	TRBD2	CASSQSTSGDNEQFF	TGTGCCAGCAGTCAATCGACTAGCGGGGACAATGAGCAGTTCTTC
TRBJ2-7	TRBV7-7	.	TRBD1	CASSWGQGSYEQYF	TGTGCCAGCAGCTGGGGACAGGGCTCCTACGAGCAGTACTTC
TRBJ2-3	TRBV5-1	.	TRBD2	CASSRRLAGLEDTQYF	TGCGCCAGCAGTCGACGACTAGCGGGACTTGAAGATACGCAGTATTTT
TRBJ2-5	TRBV5-1	.	.	CASSFDSVIDTQYF	TGCGCCAGCAGCTTCGACAGTGTAATAGATACCCAGTACTTC
TRBJ2-5	TRBV7-9	.	TRBD1	CASTSFPQQGALSETQYF	TGTGCCAGCACCTCGTTCCCCCAACAGGGGGCGTTATCGGAGACCCAGTACTTC
TRBJ2-1	TRBV6-5	.	.	CASSWAQEGNEQFF	TGTGCCAGCAGTTGGGCCCAAGAGGGAAATGAGCAGTTCTTC
TRBJ2-5	TRBV6-5	.	TRBD2	CASSPGTSRETQYF	TGTGCCAGCAGTCCCGGGACTAGCAGAGAGACCCAGTACTTC
TRBJ2-3	TRBV7-9	few	.	CASSTRGATDTQYF	TGTGCCAGCAGCACCCGGGGGGCCACAGATACGCAGTATTTT
TRBJ2-7	TRBV11-3	few	TRBD1	CASRTGEPYEQYF	TGTGCCAGCAGGACAGGGGAGCCCTACGAGCAGTACTTC
TRBJ2-5	TRBV28	once	TRBD1	CASSWWTGAQETQYF	TGTGCCAGCAGTTGGTGGACAGGGGCTCAAGAGACCCAGTACTTC
TRBJ1-5	TRBV7-3	.	TRBD1	CASSFQGDQPQHF	TGTGCCAGCAGCTTCCAGGGGGATCAGCCCCAGCATTTT
TRBJ1-1	TRBV7-2	.	.	CASAQRGGAEAFF	TGTGCCAGCGCACAGCGGGGGGGGGCTGAAGCTTTCTTT
TRBJ2-7	TRBV25-1	.	TRBD1	CASSGALTGHEQYF	TGTGCCAGCAGTGGAGCCTTGACAGGGCACGAGCAGTACTTC
TRBJ1-5	TRBV7-9	few	.	CASSLSVNQPQHF	TGTGCCAGCAGCTTATCGGTCAATCAGCCCCAGCATTTT
TRBJ2-7	TRBV5-6	.	.	CASSLVGALSSYEQYF	TGTGCCAGCAGCTTGGTAGGGGCCTTGAGCTCCTACGAGCAGTACTTC
TRBJ1-1	TRBV6-5	once	TRBD1	CASSYSAGGGTEAFF	TGTGCCAGCAGTTACTCGGCAGGGGGTGGCACTGAAGCTTTCTTT
TRBJ2-7	TRBV28	.	.	CASGDEQGPYEQYF	TGTGCCAGCGGGGATGAGCAGGGTCCCTACGAGCAGTACTTC
TRBJ1-1	TRBV21-1	few	.	CASSPGRDRAHRTEAFF	TGTGCCAGCAGCCCCGGGCGGGACAGGGCTCATAGGACTGAAGCTTTCTTT
TRBJ2-7	TRBV10-3	.	.	CAISETTGTAAGEQYF	TGTGCCATCAGTGAGACAACAGGGACCGCGGCGGGCGAGCAGTACTTC
TRBJ2-7	TRBV19	.	.	CASSLDRTYEQYF	TGTGCCAGTAGTCTCGACAGGACCTACGAGCAGTACTTC
TRBJ1-6	TRBV4-3	.	TRBD1	CASSQGTGGNSPLHF	TGCGCCAGCAGCCAGGGGACAGGGGGGAATTCACCCCTCCACTTT
TRBJ1-1	TRBV6-5	.	TRBD1	CASSVQGAFTEAFF	TGTGCCAGCAGCGTACAGGGGGCCTTCACTGAAGCTTTCTTT
TRBJ1-1	TRBV5-4	few	.	CASSGKGWGRETFF	TGTGCCAGCAGCGGAAAGGGGTGGGGAAGAGAGACTTTCTTT